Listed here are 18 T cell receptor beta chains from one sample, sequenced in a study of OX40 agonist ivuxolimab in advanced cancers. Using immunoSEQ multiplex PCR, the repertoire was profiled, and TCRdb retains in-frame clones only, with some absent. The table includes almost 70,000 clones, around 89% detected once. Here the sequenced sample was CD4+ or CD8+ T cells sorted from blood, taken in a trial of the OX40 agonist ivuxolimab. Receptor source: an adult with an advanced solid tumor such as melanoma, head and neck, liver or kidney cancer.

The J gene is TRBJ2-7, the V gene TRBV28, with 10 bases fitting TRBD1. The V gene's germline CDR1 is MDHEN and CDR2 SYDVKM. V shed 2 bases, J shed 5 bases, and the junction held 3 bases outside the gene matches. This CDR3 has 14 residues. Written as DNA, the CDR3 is TGTGCCAGCAGTTTAGAGGGACAGGGGAACGAGCAGTACTTC. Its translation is CASSLEGQGNEQYF.

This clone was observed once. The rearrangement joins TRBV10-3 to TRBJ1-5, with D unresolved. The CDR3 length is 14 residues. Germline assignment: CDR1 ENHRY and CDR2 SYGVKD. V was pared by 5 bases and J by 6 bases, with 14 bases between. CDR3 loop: CAISSYELGQPQHF. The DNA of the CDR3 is TGTGCCATCAGTTCATACGAACTAGGTCAGCCCCAGCATTTT.

The CDR3 DNA follows: TGTGCCAGCAGCTTAGGAGGGACAGGGTCGCTCCGGCGAGGGCAGTACTTC. Its translation: CASSLGGTGSLRRGQYF. V is TRBV11-3 and J is TRBJ2-7, with 9 bases identical to TRBD1. In germline, CDR1 is SGHNT, CDR2 YENEEA. Germline trimming cut 1 base from V and 9 bases from J; bases unmatched to any gene: 16. This CDR3 is built from 17 residues.

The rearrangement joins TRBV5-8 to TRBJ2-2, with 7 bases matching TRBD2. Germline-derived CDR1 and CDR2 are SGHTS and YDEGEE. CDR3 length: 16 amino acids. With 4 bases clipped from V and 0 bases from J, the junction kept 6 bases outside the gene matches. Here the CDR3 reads CASSTGTTSNTGELFF. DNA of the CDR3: TGTGCCAGCAGCACCGGGACTACCTCGAACACCGGGGAGCTGTTTTTT.

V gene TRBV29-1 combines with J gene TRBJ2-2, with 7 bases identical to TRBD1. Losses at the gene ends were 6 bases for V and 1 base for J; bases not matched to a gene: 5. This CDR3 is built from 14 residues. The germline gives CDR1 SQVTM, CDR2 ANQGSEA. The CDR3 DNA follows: TGCAGCGTGAGGACAGGCCTGAACACCGGGGAGCTGTTTTTT. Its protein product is CSVRTGLNTGELFF.

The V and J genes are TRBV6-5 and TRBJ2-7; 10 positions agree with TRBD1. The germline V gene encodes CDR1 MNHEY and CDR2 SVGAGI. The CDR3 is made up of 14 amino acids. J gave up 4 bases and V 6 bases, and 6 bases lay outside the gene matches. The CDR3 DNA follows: TGTGCCAGCAGCAGGACAGGGGGACAGTACGAGCAGTACTTC. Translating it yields CASSRTGGQYEQYF.

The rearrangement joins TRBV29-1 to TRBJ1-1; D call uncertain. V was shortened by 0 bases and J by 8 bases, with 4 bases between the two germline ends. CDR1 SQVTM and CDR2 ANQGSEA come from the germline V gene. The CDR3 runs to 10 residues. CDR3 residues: CSVEDGEAFF. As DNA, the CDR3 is TGCAGCGTTGAAGATGGAGAAGCTTTCTTT.

For the CDR3, the DNA is TGTGCCAGTAGTCCCCGCGCAAACAATCAGCCCCAGCATTTT. Translating gives CASSPRANNQPQHF. The chain has TRBV19 and TRBJ1-5; D is unclear. CDR1 and CDR2 (germline): LNHDA, SQIVND (reference sequence). This CDR3 contains 14 residues. Trimming pared 5 bases from V and 3 bases from J, leaving 11 bases between.

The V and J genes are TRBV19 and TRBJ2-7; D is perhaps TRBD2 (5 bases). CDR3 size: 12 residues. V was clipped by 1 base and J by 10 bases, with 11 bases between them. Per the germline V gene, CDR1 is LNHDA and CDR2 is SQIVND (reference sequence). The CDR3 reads CASSIGRGEQYF. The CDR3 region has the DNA TGTGCCAGTAGTATAGGACGGGGTGAACAGTACTTC.

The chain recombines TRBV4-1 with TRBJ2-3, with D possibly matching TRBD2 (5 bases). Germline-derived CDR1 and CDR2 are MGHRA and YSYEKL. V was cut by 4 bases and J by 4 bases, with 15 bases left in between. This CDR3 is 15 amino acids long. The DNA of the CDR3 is TGCGCCAGCAGCCGAACGGGGTCTGGATCAGATACGCAGTATTTT. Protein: CASSRTGSGSDTQYF.

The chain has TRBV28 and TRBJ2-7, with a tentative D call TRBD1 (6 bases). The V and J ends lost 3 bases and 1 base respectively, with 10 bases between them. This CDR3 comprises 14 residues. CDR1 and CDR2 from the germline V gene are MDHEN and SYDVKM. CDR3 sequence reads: CASSFMDRSYEQYF. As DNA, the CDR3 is TGTGCCAGCAGTTTTATGGACAGATCCTACGAGCAGTACTTC. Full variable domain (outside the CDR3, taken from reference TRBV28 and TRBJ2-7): DVKVTQSSRYLVKRTGEKVFLECVQDMDHENMFWYRQDPGLGLRLIYFSYDVKMKEKGDIPEGYSVSREKKERFSLILESASTNQTSMYLCASSFMDRSYEQYFGPGTRLTVT.

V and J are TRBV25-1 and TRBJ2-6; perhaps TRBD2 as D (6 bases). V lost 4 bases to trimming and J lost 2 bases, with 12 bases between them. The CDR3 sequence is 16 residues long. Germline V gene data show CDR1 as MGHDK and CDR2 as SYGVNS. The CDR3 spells CASSVPWGAGANVLTF. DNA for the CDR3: TGTGCCAGCAGTGTCCCATGGGGGGCTGGGGCCAACGTCCTGACTTTC.

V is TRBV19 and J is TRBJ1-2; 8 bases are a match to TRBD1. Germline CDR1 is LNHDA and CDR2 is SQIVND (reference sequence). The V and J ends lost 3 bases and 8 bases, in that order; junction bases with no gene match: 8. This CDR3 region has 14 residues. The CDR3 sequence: CASSMVETGVGYTF. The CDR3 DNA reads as TGTGCCAGTAGTATGGTTGAGACAGGGGTAGGCTACACCTTC.

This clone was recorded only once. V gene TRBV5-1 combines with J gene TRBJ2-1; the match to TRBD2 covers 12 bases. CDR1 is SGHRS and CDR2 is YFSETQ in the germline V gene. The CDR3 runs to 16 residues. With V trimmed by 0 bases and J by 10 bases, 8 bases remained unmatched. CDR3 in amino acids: CASSLELAGGLYEQFF. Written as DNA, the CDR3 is TGCGCCAGCAGCTTGGAACTAGCGGGAGGACTCTACGAGCAGTTCTTC.

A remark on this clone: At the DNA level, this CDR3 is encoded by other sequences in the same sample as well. As DNA, the CDR3 is TGTGCCAGCAGCCGGGACAGGGAAGGCGAGCAGTACTTC. Protein sequence: CASSRDREGEQYF. The rearrangement uses TRBV11-2 and TRBJ2-7; 9 bases line up with TRBD1. The V gene end was trimmed by 5 bases and the J gene end by 6 bases; junction bases not matched to a gene: 5. The CDR3 spans 13 residues. CDR1 is SGHAT and CDR2 is FQNNGV in the germline V gene.

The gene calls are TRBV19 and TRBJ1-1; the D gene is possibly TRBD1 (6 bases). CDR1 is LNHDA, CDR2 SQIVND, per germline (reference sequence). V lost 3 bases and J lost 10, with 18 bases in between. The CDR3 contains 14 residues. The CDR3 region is CASSIPKTRGLAFF. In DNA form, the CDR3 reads TGTGCCAGTAGTATTCCCAAGACGAGGGGGTTAGCTTTCTTT.

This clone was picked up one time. CDR3 sequence (DNA): TGTGCCAGTACCGGTGGTTTGTCTAGCGGGAGGAACACCGGGGAGCTGTTTTTT. Protein: CASTGGLSSGRNTGELFF. The rearrangement links TRBV19 to TRBJ2-2, with 10 bases lining up with TRBD2. From germline, CDR1 is LNHDA and CDR2 SQIVND (reference sequence). The V segment lost 7 bases and the J segment 1 base; nucleotides outside the gene matches: 12. CDR3 length: 18 residues. Full variable domain (outside the CDR3, taken from reference TRBV19 and TRBJ2-2): DGGITQSPKYLFRKEGQNVTLSCEQNLNHDAMYWYRQDPGQGLRLIYYSQIVNDFQKGDIAEGYSVSREKKESFPLTVTSAQKNPTAFYLCASTGGLSSGRNTGELFFGEGSRLTVL.

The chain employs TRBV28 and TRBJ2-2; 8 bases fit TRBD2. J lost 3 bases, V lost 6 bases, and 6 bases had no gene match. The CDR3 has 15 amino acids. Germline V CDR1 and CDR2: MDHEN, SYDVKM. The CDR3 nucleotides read TGTGCCAGCAGGAAGCGGGAGTGGTACACCGGGGAGCTGTTTTTT. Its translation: CASRKREWYTGELFF.